This T cell receptor beta chain appears in the sequencing data of a study of beta chain features in type 1 diabetes. Points from the study as a whole: More deletions and fewer insertions at VDJ junctions were found in patients with type 1 diabetes. Shortening of TCRB CDR3s, moderate but significant, appeared in all four CD4+ subsets of Type 1 diabetes patients.

Via CD45RO/CCR7/CD25/CD127/CD95/CD27, cells of the CD4+ naive, central memory, regulatory and stem cell-like memory subsets were sorted. CDR3 length: 15 residues. J gave up 4 bases and V 0 bases, and 4 bases lay outside the gene matches. In germline, CDR1 is SGDLS, CDR2 YYNGEE. The authors reverse transcribed all of the isolated RNA, so sequencing captured expressed TCRB transcripts. Here immunoSEQ multiplex PCR was the method, and the copy in TCRdb shows in-frame clones only, minus some. The table lists approximately 160,000 clones, roughly 9.1% of them singletons. As to this clone: Its specificity is not known.

The TCR originated in a woman aged 18-29 years in good health. The chain is built from TRBV9 and TRBJ2-7, with TRBD1 matching 10 bases. What was sequenced was central memory CD4+ T cells from blood. As DNA, the CDR3 is TGTGCCAGCAGCGTAGGAAGGGACAGGGGTTACGAGCAGTACTTC. This gives the protein CASSVGRDRGYEQYF.